Below, one T cell receptor (beta chain) is given with its context. This specimen comes from a study of neoadjuvant anti-PD-1 for oral cavity cancer. This table comes from immunoSEQ multiplex PCR, and its TCRdb copy is limited to in-frame clones, with some not included. The sample gives over 14,000 clones, 73% of which show up once; roughly 3% is in the top ten. The V end lost 4 bases, the J end lost 3 bases, and 8 bases lay between the germline ends. This CDR3 comprises 13 residues. Germline values: CDR1 SGHTS, CDR2 YDEGEE. Specimen: PBMCs, collected before nivolumab (anti-PD-1) treatment. This clonotype was obtained from a person aged 40-85 years with oral cavity squamous cell carcinoma. The chain has TRBV5-8 and TRBJ2-1; D unclear. The CDR3 region has the DNA TGTGCCAGCAGCCCAGCCGGCTACAATGAGCAGTTCTTC. Encoded protein: CASSPAGYNEQFF.